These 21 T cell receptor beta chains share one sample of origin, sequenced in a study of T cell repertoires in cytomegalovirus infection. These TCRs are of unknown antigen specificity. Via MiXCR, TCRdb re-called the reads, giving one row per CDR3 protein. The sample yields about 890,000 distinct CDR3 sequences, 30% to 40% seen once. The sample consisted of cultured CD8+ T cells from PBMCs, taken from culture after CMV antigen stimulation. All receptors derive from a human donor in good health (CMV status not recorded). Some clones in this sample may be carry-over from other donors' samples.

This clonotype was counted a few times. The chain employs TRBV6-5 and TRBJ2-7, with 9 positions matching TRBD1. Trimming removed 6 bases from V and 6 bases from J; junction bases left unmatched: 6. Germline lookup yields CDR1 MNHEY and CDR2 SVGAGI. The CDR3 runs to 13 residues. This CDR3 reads CASSWDRAGEQYF. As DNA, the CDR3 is TGTGCCAGCAGCTGGGACAGGGCTGGCGAGCAGTACTTC.

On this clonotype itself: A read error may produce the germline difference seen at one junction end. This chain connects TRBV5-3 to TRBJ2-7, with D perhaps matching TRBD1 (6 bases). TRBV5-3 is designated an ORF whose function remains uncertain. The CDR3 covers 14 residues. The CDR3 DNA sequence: TGTGCCAGCAGCTTAGGTGCAGGGGACCACGAGCAGTACTTC. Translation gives CASSLGAGDHEQYF.

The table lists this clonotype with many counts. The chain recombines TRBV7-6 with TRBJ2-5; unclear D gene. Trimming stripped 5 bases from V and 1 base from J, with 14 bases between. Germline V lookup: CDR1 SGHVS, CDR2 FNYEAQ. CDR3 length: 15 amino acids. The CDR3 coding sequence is TGTGCCAGCAGCAACAAACACCTCGCCCAAGAGACCCAGTACTTC. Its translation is CASSNKHLAQETQYF. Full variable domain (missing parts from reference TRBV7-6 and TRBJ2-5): GAGVSQSPRYKVTKRGQDVALRCDPISGHVSLYWYRQALGQGPEFLTYFNYEAQQDKSGLPNDRFSAERPEGSISTLTIQRTEQRDSAMYRCASSNKHLAQETQYFGPGTRLLVL.

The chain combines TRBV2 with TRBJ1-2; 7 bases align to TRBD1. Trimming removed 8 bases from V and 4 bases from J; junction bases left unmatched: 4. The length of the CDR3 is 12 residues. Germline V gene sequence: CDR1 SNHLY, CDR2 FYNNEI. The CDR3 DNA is TGTGCCAGCCAGGGGGGGCTCTATGGCTACACCTTC. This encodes CASQGGLYGYTF.

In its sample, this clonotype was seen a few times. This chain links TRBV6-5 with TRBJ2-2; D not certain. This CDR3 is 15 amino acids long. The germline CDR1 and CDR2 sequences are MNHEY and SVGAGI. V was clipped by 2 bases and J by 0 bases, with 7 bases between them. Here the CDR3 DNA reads TGTGCCAGCAGTTACGGGGTCGCGAACACCGGGGAGCTGTTTTTT. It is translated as CASSYGVANTGELFF.

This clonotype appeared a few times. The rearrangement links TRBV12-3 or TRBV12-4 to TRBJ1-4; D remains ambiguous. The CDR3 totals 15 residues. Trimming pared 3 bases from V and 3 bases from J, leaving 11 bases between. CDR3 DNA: TGTGCCAGCAGTTTCGATGATTCGGCTAATGAAAAACTGTTTTTT. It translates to CASSFDDSANEKLFF.

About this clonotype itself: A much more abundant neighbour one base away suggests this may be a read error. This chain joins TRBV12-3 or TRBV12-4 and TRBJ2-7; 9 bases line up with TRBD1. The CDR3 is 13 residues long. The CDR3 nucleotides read TGTGTCAGCCGGGGGACAGGGTCCTACGAGCAGTACTTC. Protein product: CVSRGTGSYEQYF.

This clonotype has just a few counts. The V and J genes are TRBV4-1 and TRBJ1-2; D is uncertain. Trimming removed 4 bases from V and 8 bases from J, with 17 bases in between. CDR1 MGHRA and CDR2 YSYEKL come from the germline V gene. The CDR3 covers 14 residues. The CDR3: CASSPGRGKGGYTF. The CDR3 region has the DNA TGCGCCAGCAGCCCAGGCCGAGGTAAAGGAGGCTACACCTTC.

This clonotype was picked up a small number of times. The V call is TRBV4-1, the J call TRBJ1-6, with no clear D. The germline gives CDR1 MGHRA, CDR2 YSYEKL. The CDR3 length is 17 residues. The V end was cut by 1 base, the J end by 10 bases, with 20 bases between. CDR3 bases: TGCGCCAGCAGCCAAGTGATGGGAGATCCTCAGAGGTCACCCCTCCACTTT. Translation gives CASSQVMGDPQRSPLHF.

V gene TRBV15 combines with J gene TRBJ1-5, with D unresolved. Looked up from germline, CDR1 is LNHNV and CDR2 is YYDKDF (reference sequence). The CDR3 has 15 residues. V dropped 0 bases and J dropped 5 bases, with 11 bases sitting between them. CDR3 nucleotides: TGTGCCACCAGCAGAGATCGGGGAACCTATCAGCCCCAGCATTTT. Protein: CATSRDRGTYQPQHF.

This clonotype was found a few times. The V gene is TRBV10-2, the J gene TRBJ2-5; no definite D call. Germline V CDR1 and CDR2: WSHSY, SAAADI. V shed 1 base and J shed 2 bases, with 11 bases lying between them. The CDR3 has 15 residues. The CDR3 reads CASSELNWAQETQYF. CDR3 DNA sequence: TGCGCCAGCAGTGAGTTAAACTGGGCGCAAGAGACCCAGTACTTC.

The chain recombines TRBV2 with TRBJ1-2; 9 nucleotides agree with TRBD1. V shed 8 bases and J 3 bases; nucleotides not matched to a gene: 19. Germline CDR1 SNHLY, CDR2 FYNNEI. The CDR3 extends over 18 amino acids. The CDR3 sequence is CASEGPGQGNLNDYGYTF. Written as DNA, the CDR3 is TGTGCCAGCGAAGGCCCGGGACAGGGAAACCTGAACGACTATGGCTACACCTTC. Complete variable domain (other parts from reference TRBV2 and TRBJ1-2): EPEVTQTPSHQVTQMGQEVILRCVPISNHLYFYWYRQILGQKVEFLVSFYNNEISEKSEIFDDQFSVERPDGSNFTLKIRSTKLEDSAMYFCASEGPGQGNLNDYGYTFGSGTRLTVV.

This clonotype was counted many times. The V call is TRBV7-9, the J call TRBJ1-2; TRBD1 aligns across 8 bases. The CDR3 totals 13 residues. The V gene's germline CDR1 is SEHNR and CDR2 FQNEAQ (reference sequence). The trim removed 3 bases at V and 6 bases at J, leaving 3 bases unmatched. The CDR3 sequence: CASSLDRANGYTF. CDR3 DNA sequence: TGTGCCAGCAGCTTGGACAGGGCCAATGGCTACACCTTC. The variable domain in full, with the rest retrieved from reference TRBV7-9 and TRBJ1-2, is DTGVSQNPRHKITKRGQNVTFRCDPISEHNRLYWYRQTLGQGPEFLTYFQNEAQLEKSRLLSDRFSAERPKGSFSTLEIQRTEQGDSAMYLCASSLDRANGYTFGSGTRLTVV.

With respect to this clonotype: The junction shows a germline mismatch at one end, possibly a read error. CDR3 DNA sequence: TGTGCCAGCAGCCAAGTAATAGCGGGGCTCAACAATGAGCAGTTCTTC. It encodes CASSQVIAGLNNEQFF. This chain links TRBV4-1 with TRBJ2-1; TRBD2 aligns across 8 bases. The CDR3 runs to 16 residues. Germline-derived CDR1 and CDR2 are MGHRA and YSYEKL.

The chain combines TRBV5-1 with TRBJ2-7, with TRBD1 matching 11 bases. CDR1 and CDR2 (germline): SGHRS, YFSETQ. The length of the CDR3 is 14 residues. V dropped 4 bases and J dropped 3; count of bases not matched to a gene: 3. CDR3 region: CASSTGTGGYEQYV. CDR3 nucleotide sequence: TGCGCCAGCAGCACCGGGACAGGGGGCTACGAGCAGTACGTC.

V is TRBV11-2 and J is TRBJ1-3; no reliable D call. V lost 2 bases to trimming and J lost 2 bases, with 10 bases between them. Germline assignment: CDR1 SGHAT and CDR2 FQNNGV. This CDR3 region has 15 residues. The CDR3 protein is CASSLSVGAGNTIYF. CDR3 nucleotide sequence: TGTGCCAGCAGCTTATCTGTGGGAGCTGGAAACACCATATATTTT.

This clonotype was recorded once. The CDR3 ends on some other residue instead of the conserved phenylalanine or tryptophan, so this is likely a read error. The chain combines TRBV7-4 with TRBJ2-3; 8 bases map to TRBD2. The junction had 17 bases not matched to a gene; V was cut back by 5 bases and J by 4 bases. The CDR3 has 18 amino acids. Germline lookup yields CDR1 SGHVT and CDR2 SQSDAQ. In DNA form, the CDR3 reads TGTGCCAGCAGCACCCGCCAAACTAGCGGTCCTAAAGCAGATACGCAGTATCTT. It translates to CASSTRQTSGPKADTQYL.

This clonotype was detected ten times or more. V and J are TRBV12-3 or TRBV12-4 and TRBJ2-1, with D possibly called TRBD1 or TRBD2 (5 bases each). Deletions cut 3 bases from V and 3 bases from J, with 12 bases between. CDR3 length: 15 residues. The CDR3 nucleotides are TGTGCCAGCAGTTTCATAGGGACCAACTACAATGAGCAGTTCTTC. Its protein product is CASSFIGTNYNEQFF.

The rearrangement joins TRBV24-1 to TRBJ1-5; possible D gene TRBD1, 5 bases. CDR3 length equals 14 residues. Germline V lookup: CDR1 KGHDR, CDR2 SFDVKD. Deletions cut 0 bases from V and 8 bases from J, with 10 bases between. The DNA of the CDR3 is TGTGCCACCAGTGATTTGGAGGGGTACGAGCCCCAGCATTTT. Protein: CATSDLEGYEPQHF.

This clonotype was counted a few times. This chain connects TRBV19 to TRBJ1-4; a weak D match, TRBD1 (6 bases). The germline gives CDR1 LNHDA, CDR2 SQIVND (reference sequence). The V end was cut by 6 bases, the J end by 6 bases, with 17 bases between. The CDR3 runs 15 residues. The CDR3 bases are TGTGCCAGTAGCACCGACCGGGACACTGATGAAAAACTGTTTTTT. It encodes CASSTDRDTDEKLFF.

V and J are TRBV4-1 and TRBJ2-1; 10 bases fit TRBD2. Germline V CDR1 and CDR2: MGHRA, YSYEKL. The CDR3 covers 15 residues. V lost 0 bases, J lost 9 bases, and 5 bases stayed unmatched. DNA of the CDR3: TGCGCCAGCAGCCAAGAAAGCGGGGGGGCCCCTGAGCAGTTCTTC. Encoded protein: CASSQESGGAPEQFF.